This T cell receptor beta chain appears in the sequencing data of a study of blood T cell repertoires in COVID-19. Across the whole study: PBMCs, B-cell-depleted T cells, or T cells were the source of the cDNA or gDNA that made up the material.

Only in-frame clones appear in the TCRdb table, and some are missing; sequencing was by immunoSEQ multiplex PCR. This table has under 350,000 clones, 65% to 90% appearing once. Worth noting for this clone: Other DNA sequences in the same sample also yield this CDR3.

The length of the CDR3 is 14 residues. CDR1 is MNHEY and CDR2 is SVGAGI in the germline V gene. Trimming removed 4 bases from V and 1 base from J; junction bases left unmatched: 2. V is TRBV6-5 and J is TRBJ1-1; 8 bases match TRBD1. The clonotype originates from a woman in her thirties or forties with acute COVID-19. Sequenced sample: PBMCs or T cells enriched from blood (not recorded which). The CDR3, as DNA: TGTGCCAGCAGTTTCGACAGGGGGAACACTGAAGCTTTCTTT. Translating it yields CASSFDRGNTEAFF.